This TCR beta chain was identified during a study of prognosis after radiotherapy for stage I lung cancer. CDR3 of TCR beta was amplified from genomic DNA via a two-round multiplex PCR. Amplification during the initial PCR round employed primers specific to each TRBV and TRBJ gene. MiXCR, run by TCRdb on the multiplex PCR reads, gives a single entry per CDR3 protein. The repertoire holds some 30,000 distinct CDR3 sequences, with 40% to 55% as singletons. The V and J ends lost 9 bases and 8 bases, in that order; junction bases with no gene match: 13. The CDR3 covers 15 residues. CDR1 and CDR2 (germline): MNHEY, SVGEGT. Ten or more counts support this clonotype.

The sequencing here drew on PBMCs, taken before or after stereotactic body radiation therapy (not recorded which). The chain employs TRBV6-2 or TRBV6-3 and TRBJ1-1, with 12 bases aligning to TRBD1. This receptor was taken from a donor over 45 with non-small cell lung cancer. CDR3: CASRGQGAGQLEAFF. The CDR3 bases are TGTGCCAGTCGGGGACAGGGGGCGGGTCAGTTGGAAGCTTTCTTT.